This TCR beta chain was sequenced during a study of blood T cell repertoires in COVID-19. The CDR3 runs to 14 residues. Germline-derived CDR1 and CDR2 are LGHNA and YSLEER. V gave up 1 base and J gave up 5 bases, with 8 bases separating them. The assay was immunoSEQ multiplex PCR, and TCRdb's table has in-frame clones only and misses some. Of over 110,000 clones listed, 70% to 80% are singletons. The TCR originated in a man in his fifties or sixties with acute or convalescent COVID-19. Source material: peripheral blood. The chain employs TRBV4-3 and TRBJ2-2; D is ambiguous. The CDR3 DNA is TGCGCCAGCAGCCAAGGAGAAGCGACCGGGGAGCTGTTTTTT. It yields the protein CASSQGEATGELFF.